This T cell receptor (beta chain) was captured in a study of blood T cell repertoires in COVID-19. The CDR3 covers 16 residues. The trim removed 1 base at V and 4 bases at J, leaving 8 bases unmatched. Germline-derived CDR1 and CDR2 are KGHSH and LQKENI. TCRdb's copy holds only in-frame clones and misses some; the assay was immunoSEQ multiplex PCR. The profile shows about 95,000 clones, approximately 91% of them singletons. The source is a woman between 65 and 79 years old with acute or convalescent COVID-19. The rearrangement uses TRBV18 and TRBJ2-3, with TRBD2 identical over 7 bases. Material for sequencing was peripheral blood. In nucleotides, the CDR3 is TGTGCCAGCTCACCACGCTCCGGGGGGAACGCAGATACGCAGTATTTT. Encoded protein: CASSPRSGGNADTQYF.